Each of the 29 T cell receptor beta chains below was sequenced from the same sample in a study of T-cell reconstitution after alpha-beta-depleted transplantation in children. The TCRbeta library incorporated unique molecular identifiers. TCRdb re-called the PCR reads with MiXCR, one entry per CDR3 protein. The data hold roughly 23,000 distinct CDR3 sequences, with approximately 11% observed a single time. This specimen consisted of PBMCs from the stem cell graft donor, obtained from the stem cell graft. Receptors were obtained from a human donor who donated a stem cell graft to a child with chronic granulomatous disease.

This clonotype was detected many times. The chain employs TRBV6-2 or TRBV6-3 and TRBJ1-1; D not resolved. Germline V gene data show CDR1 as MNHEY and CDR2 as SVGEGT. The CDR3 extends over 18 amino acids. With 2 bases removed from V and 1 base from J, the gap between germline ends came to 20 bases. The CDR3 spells CASSYVIWTGGGNTEAFF. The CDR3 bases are TGTGCCAGCAGTTACGTAATATGGACCGGTGGAGGGAACACTGAAGCTTTCTTT.

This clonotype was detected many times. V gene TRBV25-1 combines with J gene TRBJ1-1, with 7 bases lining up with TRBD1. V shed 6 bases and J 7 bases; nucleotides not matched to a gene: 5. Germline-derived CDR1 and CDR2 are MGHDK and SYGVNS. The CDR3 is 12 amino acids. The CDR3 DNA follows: TGTGCCAGCAGGAAGGGGGCTGTTGAAGCTTTCTTT. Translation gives CASRKGAVEAFF. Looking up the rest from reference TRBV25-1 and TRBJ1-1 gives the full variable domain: EADIYQTPRYLVIGTGKKITLECSQTMGHDKMYWYQQDPGMELHLIHYSYGVNSTEKGDLSSESTVSRIRTEHFPLTLESARPSHTSQYLCASRKGAVEAFFGQGTRLTVV.

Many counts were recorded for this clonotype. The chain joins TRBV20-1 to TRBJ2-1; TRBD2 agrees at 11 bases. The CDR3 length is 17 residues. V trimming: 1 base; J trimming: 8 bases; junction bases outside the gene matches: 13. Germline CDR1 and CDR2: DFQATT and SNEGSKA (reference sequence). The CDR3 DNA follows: TGCAGTGCTAGAGTCGGGCTAGCGGGAGGAAAACAATATGAGCAGTTCTTC. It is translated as CSARVGLAGGKQYEQFF.

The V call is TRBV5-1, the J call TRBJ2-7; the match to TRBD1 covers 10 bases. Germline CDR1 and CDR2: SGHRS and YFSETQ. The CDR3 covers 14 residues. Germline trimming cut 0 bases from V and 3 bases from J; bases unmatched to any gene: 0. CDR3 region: CASSLGTGGYEQYF. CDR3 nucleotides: TGCGCCAGCAGCTTGGGGACAGGGGGCTACGAGCAGTACTTC.

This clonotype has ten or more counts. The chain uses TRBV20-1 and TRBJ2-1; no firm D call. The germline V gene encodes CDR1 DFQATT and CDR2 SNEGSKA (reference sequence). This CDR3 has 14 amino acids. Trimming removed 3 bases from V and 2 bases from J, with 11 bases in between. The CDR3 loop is CSASGRGPYNEQFF. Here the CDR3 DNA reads TGCAGTGCTAGTGGCAGAGGACCCTACAATGAGCAGTTCTTC.

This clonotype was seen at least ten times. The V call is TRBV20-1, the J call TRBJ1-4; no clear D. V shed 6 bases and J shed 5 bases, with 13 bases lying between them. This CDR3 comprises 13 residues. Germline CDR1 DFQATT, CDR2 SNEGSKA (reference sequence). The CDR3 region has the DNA TGCAGTGCCCGAAGCCGAGGGAATGAAAAACTGTTTTTT. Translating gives CSARSRGNEKLFF.

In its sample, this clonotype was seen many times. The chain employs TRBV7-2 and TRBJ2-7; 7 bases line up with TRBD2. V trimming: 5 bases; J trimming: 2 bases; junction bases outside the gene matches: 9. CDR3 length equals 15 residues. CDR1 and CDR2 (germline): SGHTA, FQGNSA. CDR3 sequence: CASSQRGGRPYEQYF. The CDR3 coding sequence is TGTGCCAGCAGCCAAAGGGGAGGGAGACCCTACGAGCAGTACTTC.

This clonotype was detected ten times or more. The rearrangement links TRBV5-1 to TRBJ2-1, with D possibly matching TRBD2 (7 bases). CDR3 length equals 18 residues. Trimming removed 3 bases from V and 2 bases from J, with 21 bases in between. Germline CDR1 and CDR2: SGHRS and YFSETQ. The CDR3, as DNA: TGCGCCAGCAGCTCCCCAGGTGGGGGGGCCTCAGCCTACAATGAGCAGTTCTTC. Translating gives CASSSPGGGASAYNEQFF.

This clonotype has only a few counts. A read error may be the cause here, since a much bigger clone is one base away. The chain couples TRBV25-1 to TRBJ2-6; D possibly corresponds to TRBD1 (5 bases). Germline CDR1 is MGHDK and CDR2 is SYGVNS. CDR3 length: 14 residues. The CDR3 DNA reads TGTGCCAGCAGTGACCCCTCTGGGGCCAACGGCCTGACTTTC. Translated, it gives CASSDPSGANGLTF.

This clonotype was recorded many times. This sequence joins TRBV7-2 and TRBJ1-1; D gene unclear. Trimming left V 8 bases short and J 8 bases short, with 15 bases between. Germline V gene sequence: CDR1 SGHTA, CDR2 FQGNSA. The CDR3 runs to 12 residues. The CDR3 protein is CASLLRGKEAFF. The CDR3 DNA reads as TGTGCCAGCCTTCTAAGAGGAAAGGAAGCTTTCTTT. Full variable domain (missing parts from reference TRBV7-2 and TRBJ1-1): GAGVSQSPSNKVTEKGKDVELRCDPISGHTALYWYRQSLGQGLEFLIYFQGNSAPDKSGLPSDRFSAERTGGSVSTLTIQRTQQEDSAVYLCASLLRGKEAFFGQGTRLTVV.

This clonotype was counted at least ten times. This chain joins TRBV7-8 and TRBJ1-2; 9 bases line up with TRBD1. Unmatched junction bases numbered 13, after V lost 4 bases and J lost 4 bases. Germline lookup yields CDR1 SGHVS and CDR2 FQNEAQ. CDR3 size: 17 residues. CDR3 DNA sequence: TGTGCCAGCAGCTCCGCTGGGCCGGGACAGGGAATCTATGGCTACACCTTC. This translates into CASSSAGPGQGIYGYTF.

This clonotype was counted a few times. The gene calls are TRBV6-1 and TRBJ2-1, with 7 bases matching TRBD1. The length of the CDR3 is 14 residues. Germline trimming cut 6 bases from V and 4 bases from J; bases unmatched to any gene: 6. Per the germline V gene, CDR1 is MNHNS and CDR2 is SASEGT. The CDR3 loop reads CASRSGTAYNEQFF. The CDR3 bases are TGTGCCAGCAGGTCCGGGACAGCTTACAATGAGCAGTTCTTC.

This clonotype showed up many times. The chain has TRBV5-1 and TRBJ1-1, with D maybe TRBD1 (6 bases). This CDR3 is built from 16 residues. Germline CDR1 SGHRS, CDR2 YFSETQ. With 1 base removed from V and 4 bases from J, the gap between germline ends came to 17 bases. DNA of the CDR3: TGCGCCAGCAGCTTGTTGAACAGGGTACTGGGCACTGAAGCTTTCTTT. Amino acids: CASSLLNRVLGTEAFF. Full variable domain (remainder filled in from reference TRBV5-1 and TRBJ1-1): KAGVTQTPRYLIKTRGQQVTLSCSPISGHRSVSWYQQTPGQGLQFLFEYFSETQRNKGNFPGRFSGRQFSNSRSEMNVSTLELGDSALYLCASSLLNRVLGTEAFFGQGTRLTVV.

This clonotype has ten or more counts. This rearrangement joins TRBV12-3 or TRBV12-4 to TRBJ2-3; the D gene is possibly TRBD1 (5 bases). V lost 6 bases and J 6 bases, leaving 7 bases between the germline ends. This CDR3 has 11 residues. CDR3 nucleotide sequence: TGTGCCAGCAGCCAGGGCGATACGCAGTATTTT. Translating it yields CASSQGDTQYF.

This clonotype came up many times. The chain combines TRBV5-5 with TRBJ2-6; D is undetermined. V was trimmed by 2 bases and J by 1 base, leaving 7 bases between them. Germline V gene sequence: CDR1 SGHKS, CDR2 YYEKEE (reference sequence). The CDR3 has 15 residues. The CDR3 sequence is CASSLLVSGANVLTF. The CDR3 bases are TGTGCCAGCAGCTTATTGGTGTCTGGGGCCAACGTCCTGACTTTC.

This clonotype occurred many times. The CDR3 loop reads CSASDRNPYEQYF. Written as DNA, the CDR3 is TGCAGTGCTAGTGATCGAAATCCCTACGAGCAGTACTTC. V gene TRBV20-1 combines with J gene TRBJ2-7; D is unclear. The germline V and J ends were trimmed by 3 bases and 2 bases, with 11 bases remaining between them. The CDR3 covers 13 residues. Per germline, CDR1 DFQATT and CDR2 SNEGSKA (reference sequence).

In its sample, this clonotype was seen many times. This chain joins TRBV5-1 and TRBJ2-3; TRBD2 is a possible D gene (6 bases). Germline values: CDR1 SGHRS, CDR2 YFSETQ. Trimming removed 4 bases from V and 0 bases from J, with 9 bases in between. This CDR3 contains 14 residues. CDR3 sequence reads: CASSGGTSTDTQYF. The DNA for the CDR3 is TGCGCCAGCAGCGGGGGGACCAGCACAGATACGCAGTATTTT.

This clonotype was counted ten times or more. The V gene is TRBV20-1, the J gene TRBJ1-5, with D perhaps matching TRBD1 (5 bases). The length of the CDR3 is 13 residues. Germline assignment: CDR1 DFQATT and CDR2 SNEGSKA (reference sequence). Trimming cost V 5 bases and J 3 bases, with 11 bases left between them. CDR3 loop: CSAGDSYNQPQHF. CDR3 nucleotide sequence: TGCAGTGCTGGCGACAGTTACAATCAGCCCCAGCATTTT.

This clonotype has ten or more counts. The DNA for the CDR3 is TGTGCCAGTAGTATCCTCGGACAGGGGGCCGGTGAGCAGTTCTTC. As protein: CASSILGQGAGEQFF. This chain connects TRBV19 to TRBJ2-1; 11 bases are a match to TRBD1. From germline, CDR1 is LNHDA and CDR2 SQIVND (reference sequence). V lost 3 bases, J lost 9 bases, and 7 bases stayed unmatched. The CDR3 contains 15 residues.

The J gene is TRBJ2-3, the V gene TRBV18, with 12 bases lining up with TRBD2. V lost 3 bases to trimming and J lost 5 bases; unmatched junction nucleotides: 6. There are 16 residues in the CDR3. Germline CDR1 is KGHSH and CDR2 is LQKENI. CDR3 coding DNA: TGTGCCAGCTCACCTATAGGACTAGCGGGGAAAGATACGCAGTATTTT. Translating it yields CASSPIGLAGKDTQYF.

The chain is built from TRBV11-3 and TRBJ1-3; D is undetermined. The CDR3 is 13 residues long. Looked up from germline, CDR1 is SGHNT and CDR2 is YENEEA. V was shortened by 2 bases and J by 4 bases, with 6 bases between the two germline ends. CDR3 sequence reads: CASSLSEGNTIYF. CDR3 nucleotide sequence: TGTGCCAGCAGCTTATCAGAAGGAAACACCATATATTTT.

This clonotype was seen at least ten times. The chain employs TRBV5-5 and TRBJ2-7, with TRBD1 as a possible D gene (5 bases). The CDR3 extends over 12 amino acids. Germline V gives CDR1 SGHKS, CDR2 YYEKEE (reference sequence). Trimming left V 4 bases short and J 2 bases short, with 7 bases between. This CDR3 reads CASSRQPYEQYF. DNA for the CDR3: TGTGCCAGCAGCCGACAGCCCTACGAGCAGTACTTC.

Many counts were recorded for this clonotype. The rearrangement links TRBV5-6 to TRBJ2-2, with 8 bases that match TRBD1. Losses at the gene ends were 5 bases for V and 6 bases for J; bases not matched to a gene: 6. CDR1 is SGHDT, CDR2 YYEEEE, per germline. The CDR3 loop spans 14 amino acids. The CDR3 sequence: CASRNQGAAGELFF. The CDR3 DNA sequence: TGTGCCAGCAGAAATCAGGGGGCCGCCGGGGAGCTGTTTTTT.

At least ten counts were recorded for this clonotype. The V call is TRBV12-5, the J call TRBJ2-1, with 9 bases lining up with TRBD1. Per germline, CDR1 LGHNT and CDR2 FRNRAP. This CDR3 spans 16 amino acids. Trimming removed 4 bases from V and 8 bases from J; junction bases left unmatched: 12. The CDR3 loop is CASGSPGTGYLDEQFF. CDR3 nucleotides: TGTGCTAGTGGTTCTCCCGGGACAGGGTATTTGGATGAGCAGTTCTTC.

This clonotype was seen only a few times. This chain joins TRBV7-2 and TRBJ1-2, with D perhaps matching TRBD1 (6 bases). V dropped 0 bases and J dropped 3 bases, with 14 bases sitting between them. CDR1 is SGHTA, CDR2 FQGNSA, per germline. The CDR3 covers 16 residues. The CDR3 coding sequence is TGTGCCAGCAGCTTAGCTGCGGGGGGCGCCTACTATGGCTACACCTTC. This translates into CASSLAAGGAYYGYTF.

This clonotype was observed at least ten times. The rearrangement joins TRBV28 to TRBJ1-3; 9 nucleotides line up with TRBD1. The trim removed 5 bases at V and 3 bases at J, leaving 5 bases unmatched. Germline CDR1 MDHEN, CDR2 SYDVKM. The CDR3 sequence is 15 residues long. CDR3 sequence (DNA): TGTGCCAGCAGTGCGAACAGGGGGCGTGGAAACACCATATATTTT. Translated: CASSANRGRGNTIYF.

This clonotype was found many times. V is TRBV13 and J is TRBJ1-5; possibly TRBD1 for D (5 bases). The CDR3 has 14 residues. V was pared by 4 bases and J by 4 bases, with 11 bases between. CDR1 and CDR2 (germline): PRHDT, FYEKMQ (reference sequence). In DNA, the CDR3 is TGTGCCAGCAGCTCGGGGCCCAGTAATCAGCCCCAGCATTTT. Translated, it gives CASSSGPSNQPQHF.

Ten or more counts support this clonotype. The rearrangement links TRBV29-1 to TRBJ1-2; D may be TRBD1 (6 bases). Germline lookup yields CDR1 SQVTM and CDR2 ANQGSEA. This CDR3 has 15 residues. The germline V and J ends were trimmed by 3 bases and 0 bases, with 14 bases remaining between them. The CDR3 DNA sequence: TGCAGCGTTGAGGTCAGGGGCCCTACTAACTATGGCTACACCTTC. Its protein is CSVEVRGPTNYGYTF.

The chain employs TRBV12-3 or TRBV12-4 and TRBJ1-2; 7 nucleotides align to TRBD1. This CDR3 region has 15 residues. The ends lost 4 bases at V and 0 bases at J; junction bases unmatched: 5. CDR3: CASSWGQPANYGYTF. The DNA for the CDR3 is TGTGCCAGCAGTTGGGGACAGCCAGCTAACTATGGCTACACCTTC.